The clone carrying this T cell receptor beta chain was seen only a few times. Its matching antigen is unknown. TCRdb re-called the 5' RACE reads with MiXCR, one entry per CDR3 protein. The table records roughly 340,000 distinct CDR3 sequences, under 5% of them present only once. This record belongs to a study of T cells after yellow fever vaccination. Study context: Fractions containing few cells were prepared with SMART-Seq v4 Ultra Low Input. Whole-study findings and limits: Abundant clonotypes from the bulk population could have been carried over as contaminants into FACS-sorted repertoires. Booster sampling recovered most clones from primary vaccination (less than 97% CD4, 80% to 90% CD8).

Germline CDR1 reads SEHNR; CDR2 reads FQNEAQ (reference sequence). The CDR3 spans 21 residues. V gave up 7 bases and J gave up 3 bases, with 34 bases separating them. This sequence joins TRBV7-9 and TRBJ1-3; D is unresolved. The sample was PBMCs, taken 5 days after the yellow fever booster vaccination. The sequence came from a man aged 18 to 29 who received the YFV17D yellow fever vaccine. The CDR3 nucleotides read TGTGCCAGCATTCCTGAGAGCCCAGACCCAAGGAGGAAAACGGGTGGAAACACCATATATTTT. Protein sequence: CASIPESPDPRRKTGGNTIYF.